A single sample is the source of the 14 T cell receptor beta chains below, sequenced in a study of blood T cells in healthy people across ages. A J-beta primer mix and a sample-barcoded 5' primer were used in a second PCR of roughly 7 to 12 cycles. Each CDR3 protein gets one entry after TCRdb re-called the 5' RACE reads with MiXCR. This table has approximately 1,100,000 distinct CDR3 sequences, 40% to 50% appearing once. Material: blood. These receptors were taken from a woman aged 55 to 70 in good health.

The J gene is TRBJ2-5, the V gene TRBV28; D might be TRBD1 (5 bases). CDR1 is MDHEN, CDR2 SYDVKM, per germline. V was shortened by 5 bases and J by 5 bases, with 18 bases between the two germline ends. The CDR3 is made up of 15 amino acids. The chain's CDR3 is CASSRTPGSGETQYF. The DNA for the CDR3 is TGTGCCAGCAGTCGTACCCCAGGGTCAGGTGAGACCCAGTACTTC.

About this clonotype itself: An end of the junction differs from the germline gene, which may be a read error. The chain links TRBV15 to TRBJ2-2; 8 bases agree with TRBD2. The CDR3 has 18 residues. Germline CDR1 reads LNHNV; CDR2 reads YYDKDF (reference sequence). The CDR3: CATSRDRTSWSGSGKLVF. CDR3 nucleotides: TGTGCCACCAGCAGAGATCGGACTAGCTGGAGTGGTAGCGGGAAGCTGGTTTTT.

This clonotype turned up a few times. This sequence joins TRBV2 and TRBJ2-1, with 9 bases fitting TRBD1. Germline CDR1 and CDR2: SNHLY and FYNNEI. The CDR3 is made up of 14 amino acids. Trimming cost V 3 bases and J 3 bases; bases outside gene matches: 0. CDR3 region: CASSEGQGYNEQFF. In nucleotides, the CDR3 is TGTGCCAGCAGTGAGGGACAGGGCTACAATGAGCAGTTCTTC.

This clonotype was recorded a few times. The chain carries TRBV15 and TRBJ1-2; tentatively, D is TRBD1 (5 bases). Trimming removed 0 bases at V and 3 bases at J, with 11 bases between. CDR1 and CDR2 from the germline V gene are LNHNV and YYDKDF (reference sequence). CDR3 length: 15 residues. CDR3 sequence reads: CATSRDRRVDYGYTF. CDR3 sequence (DNA): TGTGCCACCAGCAGAGATCGCAGGGTGGACTATGGCTACACCTTC.

With regard to this clonotype: A clone one base away is much larger, so this may be a read error. The chain combines TRBV10-3 with TRBJ2-4; 7 bases are shared with TRBD1. The J call may not be correct, given that the DNA end is closer to TRBJ2-5. The CDR3 is 14 amino acids. Germline values: CDR1 ENHRY, CDR2 SYGVKD. As DNA, the CDR3 is TGTGCCATCAGTGAAGGGACAGAACAAGAGACCCAGTACTTC. Residues: CAISEGTEQETQYF.

This clonotype was picked up a small number of times. This chain links TRBV4-1 with TRBJ2-7; weak D call: TRBD2 (6 bases). With the DNA end fitting TRBJ2-5 better, the J assignment may be wrong. The CDR3 runs 14 residues. The germline V gene encodes CDR1 MGHRA and CDR2 YSYEKL. The CDR3 DNA sequence: TGCGCCAGCAGCCAAGAGGGACTTACAGAGACCCAGTACTTC. This codes for CASSQEGLTETQYF.

The chain carries TRBV7-2 and TRBJ2-1, with D maybe TRBD1 (6 bases). TRBJ2-7 matches the DNA end more closely, so the J call is doubtful. This CDR3 is built from 16 residues. CDR1 is SGHTA, CDR2 FQGNSA, per germline. Written as DNA, the CDR3 is TGTGCCAGCAGCTTAGCCGGGACACGCCTGTACAATGAGCAGTACTTC. Its translation is CASSLAGTRLYNEQYF.

This clonotype was counted between two and nine times. The gene calls are TRBV20-1 and TRBJ2-5; 11 nucleotides agree with TRBD1. The germline V gene has CDR1 DFQATT and CDR2 SNEGSKA (reference sequence). The V gene end was trimmed by 0 bases and the J gene end by 1 base; junction bases not matched to a gene: 4. The CDR3 is made up of 16 amino acids. The CDR3 bases are TGCAGTGCTAGAGAGCCGGGACAGGGGGTCCAAGAGACCCAGTACTTC. Translated: CSAREPGQGVQETQYF.

Worth noting for this clonotype: Mismatch with germline at one junction end may stem from a read error. V usage is TRBV7-2 and J usage is TRBJ2-1; D is uncertain. The V gene's germline CDR1 is SGHTA and CDR2 FQGNSA. This CDR3 region has 14 residues. CDR3 nucleotides: TGCGCCAGCAGCCCAGGAGTAGAAAGGGATGAGCAGTTCTTC. This sequence encodes CASSPGVERDEQFF.

This chain uses TRBV2 with TRBJ2-7, with 9 bases lining up with TRBD1. V was clipped by 5 bases and J by 4 bases; unmatched bases: 6. The germline V gene encodes CDR1 SNHLY and CDR2 FYNNEI. The CDR3 covers 14 residues. CDR3 amino acids: CASSKTGGVYEQYF. The CDR3 coding sequence is TGTGCCAGCAGTAAGACAGGGGGTGTTTACGAGCAGTACTTC.

V is TRBV11-2 and J is TRBJ1-2, with a possible D match to TRBD1 (5 bases). V lost 2 bases to trimming and J lost 3 bases, with 10 bases between them. The CDR3 runs to 14 residues. Germline CDR1 reads SGHAT; CDR2 reads FQNNGV. This CDR3 is CASSLLGGHYGYTF. The CDR3 coding sequence is TGTGCCAGCAGCTTATTGGGGGGTCACTATGGCTACACCTTC.

V is TRBV28 and J is TRBJ2-4, with D possibly being TRBD2 (7 bases). Trimming took off 4 bases at V and 5 bases at J, with 18 bases between the two ends. Germline CDR1 and CDR2: MDHEN and SYDVKM. The CDR3 is 16 amino acids. In nucleotides, the CDR3 is TGTGCCAGCAGTTATCCTGCAGGCGGGGGCCAAAACATTCAGTACTTC. This encodes CASSYPAGGGQNIQYF.

V is TRBV7-9 and J is TRBJ2-1; possibly TRBD2 for D (5 bases). CDR3 length: 16 amino acids. The germline gives CDR1 SEHNR, CDR2 FQNEAQ (reference sequence). Trimming removed 5 bases at V and 0 bases at J, with 14 bases between. CDR3 bases: TGTGCCAGCAGCCCCCTCGGAGAGGGCTCCTACAATGAGCAGTTCTTC. Translated, it gives CASSPLGEGSYNEQFF.

This clonotype has ten or more counts. The chain links TRBV9 to TRBJ2-3; a possible D gene is TRBD2 (5 bases). Trimming left V 4 bases short and J 4 bases short, with 13 bases between. Germline CDR1 and CDR2: SGDLS and YYNGEE. This CDR3 has 14 amino acids. This CDR3 is CASSPPDSADTQYF. The CDR3 region has the DNA TGTGCCAGCAGCCCCCCGGACTCGGCAGATACGCAGTATTTT.